What follows is one T cell receptor beta chain and its context. Its antigen remains unknown. The data derive from a study of OX40 agonist ivuxolimab in advanced cancers. In the study overall: Under the entry rules, prior anti-PD-1, anti-PD-L1 or anti-CTLA-4 therapy was allowed, and 40% had some.

Profiling relied on immunoSEQ multiplex PCR, and the TCRdb table lists in-frame clones only, not all of them. The sample includes roughly 80,000 clones, roughly 87% of them seen just once. The V gene end was trimmed by 1 base and the J gene end by 2 bases; junction bases not matched to a gene: 6. Germline CDR1 reads GTSNPN; CDR2 reads SVGIG (reference sequence). The CDR3 totals 16 residues. Study-wide findings and caveats: At doses 0.1 to 3.0 mg/kg, CD4+ and CD8+ clones expanded.

This TCR came from an adult with an advanced solid tumor such as melanoma, head and neck, liver or kidney cancer. The chain carries TRBV30 and TRBJ2-3; TRBD2 matches 10 bases. The sample in question was CD4+ or CD8+ T cells sorted from blood, obtained in a trial of the OX40 agonist ivuxolimab. CDR3 sequence (DNA): TGTGCCTGGAGTGCGGGACTAGCGACCCCCACAGATACGCAGTATTTT. This translates into CAWSAGLATPTDTQYF.